One T cell receptor (beta chain) is described in this entry. The data stem from a study of blood T cell repertoires in COVID-19. Across the whole study: The United States, Italy and Spain supplied acute and convalescent COVID-19 samples. PBMCs, B-cell-depleted T cells, or T cells were the source of the cDNA or gDNA that made up the material.

Authors' analysis steps: Researchers report that nucleated cell counts were estimated from reference gene primer amplification. The method was immunoSEQ multiplex PCR; TCRdb's version includes in-frame clones alone and lacks a portion of them. That table is the source of V, J and clone size, and D and trimming were worked out from the DNA. The sample yields around 60,000 clones, 90% seen once. V shed 8 bases, J shed 6 bases, and the junction held 9 bases outside the gene matches. CDR1 is GTSNPN and CDR2 is SVGIG in the germline V gene (reference sequence). The length of the CDR3 is 12 residues. The chain uses TRBV30 and TRBJ1-2; 7 bases line up with TRBD1. Sequenced: peripheral blood. This receptor was identified in a man aged 60 to 75 with active COVID-19. CDR3 amino acids: CALGDSLDGYTF. The CDR3 nucleotides read TGTGCCCTGGGGGACAGCTTAGATGGCTACACCTTC.